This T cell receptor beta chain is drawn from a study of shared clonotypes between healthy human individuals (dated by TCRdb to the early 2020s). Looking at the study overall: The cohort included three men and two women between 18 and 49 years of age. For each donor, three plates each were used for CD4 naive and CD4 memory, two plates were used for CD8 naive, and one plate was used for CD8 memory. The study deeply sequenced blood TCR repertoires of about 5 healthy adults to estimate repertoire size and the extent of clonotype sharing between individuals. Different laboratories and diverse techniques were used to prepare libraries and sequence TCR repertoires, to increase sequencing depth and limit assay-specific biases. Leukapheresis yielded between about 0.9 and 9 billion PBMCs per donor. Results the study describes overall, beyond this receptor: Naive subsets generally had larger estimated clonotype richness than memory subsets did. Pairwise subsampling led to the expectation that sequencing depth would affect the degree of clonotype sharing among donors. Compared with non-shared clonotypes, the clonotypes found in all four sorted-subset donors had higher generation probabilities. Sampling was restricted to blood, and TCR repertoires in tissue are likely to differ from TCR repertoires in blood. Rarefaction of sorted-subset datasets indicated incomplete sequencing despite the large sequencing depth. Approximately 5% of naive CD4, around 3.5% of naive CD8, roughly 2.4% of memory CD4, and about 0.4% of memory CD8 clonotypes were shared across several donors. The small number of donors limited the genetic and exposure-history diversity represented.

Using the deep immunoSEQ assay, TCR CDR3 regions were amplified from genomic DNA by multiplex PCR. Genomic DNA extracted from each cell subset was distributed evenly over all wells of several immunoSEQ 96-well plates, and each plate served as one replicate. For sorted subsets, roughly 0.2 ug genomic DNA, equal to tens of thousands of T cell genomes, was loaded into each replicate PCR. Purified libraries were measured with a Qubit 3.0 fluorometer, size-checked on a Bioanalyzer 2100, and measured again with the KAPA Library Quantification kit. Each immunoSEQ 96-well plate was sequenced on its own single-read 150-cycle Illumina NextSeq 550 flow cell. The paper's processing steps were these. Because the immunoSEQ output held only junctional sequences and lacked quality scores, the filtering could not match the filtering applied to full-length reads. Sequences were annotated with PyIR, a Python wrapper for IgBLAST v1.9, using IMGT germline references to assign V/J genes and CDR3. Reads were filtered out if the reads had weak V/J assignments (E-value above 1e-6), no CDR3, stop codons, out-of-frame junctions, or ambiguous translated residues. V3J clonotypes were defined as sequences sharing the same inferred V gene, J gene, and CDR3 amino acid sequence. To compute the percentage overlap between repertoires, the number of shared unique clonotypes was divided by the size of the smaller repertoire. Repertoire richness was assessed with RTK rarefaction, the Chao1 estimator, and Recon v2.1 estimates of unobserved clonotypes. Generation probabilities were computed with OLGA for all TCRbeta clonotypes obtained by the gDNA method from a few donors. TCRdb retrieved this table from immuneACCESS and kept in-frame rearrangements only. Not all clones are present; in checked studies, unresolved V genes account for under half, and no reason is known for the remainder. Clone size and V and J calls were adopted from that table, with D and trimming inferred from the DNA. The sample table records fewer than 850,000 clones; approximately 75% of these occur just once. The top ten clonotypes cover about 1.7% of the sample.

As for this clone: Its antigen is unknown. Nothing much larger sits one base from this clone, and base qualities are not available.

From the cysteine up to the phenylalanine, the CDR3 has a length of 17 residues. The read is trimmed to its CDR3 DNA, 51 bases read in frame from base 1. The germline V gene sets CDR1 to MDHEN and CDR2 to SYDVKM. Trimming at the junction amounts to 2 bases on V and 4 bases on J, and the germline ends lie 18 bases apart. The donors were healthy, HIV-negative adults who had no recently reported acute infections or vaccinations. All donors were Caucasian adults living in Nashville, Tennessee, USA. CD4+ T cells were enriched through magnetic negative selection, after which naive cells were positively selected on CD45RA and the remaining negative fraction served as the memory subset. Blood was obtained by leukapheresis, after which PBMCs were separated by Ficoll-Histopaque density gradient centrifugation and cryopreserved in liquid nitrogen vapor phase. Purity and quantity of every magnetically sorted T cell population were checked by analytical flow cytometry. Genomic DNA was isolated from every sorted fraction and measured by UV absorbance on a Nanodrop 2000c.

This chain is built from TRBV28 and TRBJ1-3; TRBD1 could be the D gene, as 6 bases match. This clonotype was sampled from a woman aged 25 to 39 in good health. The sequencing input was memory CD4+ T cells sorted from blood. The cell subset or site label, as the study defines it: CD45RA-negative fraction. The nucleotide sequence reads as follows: TGTGCCAGCAGTTTACCCCAGCTGGGGGCGATGGGAAACACCATATATTTT. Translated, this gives CASSLPQLGAMGNTIYF.